This T cell receptor beta chain comes out of a study of cytomegalovirus exposure and HLA in healthy donors. Broader study findings: In vitro, a few CMV-associated chains proved specific for CMV antigens.

Each donor was nominally healthy when sampled (though unrecorded immune exposures were likely). This CDR3 comprises 12 residues. From germline, CDR1 is SGHDN and CDR2 FVKESK. V was trimmed by 4 bases and J by 6 bases, leaving 7 bases between them. This PCR relied on a set of 60 Vbeta primers and 13 Jbeta primers. The table came from immunoSEQ multiplex PCR; TCRdb's copy has only in-frame clones and leaves some out. The sample has about 130,000 clones; less than 80% are singletons. On this clone: The antigen is not known.

Sequences were obtained from PBMCs. The rearrangement links TRBV14 to TRBJ2-1; D not resolved. This clonotype originated in a woman in her 50s in good health and CMV-seronegative. DNA of the CDR3: TGTGCCAGCAGCCGTAGCCGCAATGAGCAGTTCTTC. It translates to CASSRSRNEQFF.